The TCR beta chain described here comes from a study of OX40 agonist ivuxolimab in advanced cancers. Remarks on this clone: Antigen unknown.

Findings and limits, study-wide: At doses 0.1 to 3.0 mg/kg, CD4+ and CD8+ clones expanded. It was not determined which antigens were specifically recognized by the peripheral T cells that had undergone clonal expansion. More expanded clones were seen, on average, in CD8+ T cells than in CD4+. Some patients who did not respond also had low normalized T-cell clonal expansion.

Measured with immunoSEQ multiplex PCR; TCRdb has only the in-frame clones, and not every one. The sample holds under 55,000 clones, approximately 92% seen once. Sequences were derived from CD4+ or CD8+ T cells sorted from blood, sampled in a trial of the OX40 agonist ivuxolimab. The origin of this receptor is an adult with an advanced solid tumor such as melanoma, head and neck, liver or kidney cancer.

The chain's CDR3 is CASSLFGSGVGETQYF. Written as DNA, the CDR3 is TGTGCCAGCAGCTTATTTGGGTCGGGAGTAGGAGAGACCCAGTACTTC. The chain links TRBV11-2 to TRBJ2-5; perhaps TRBD2 as D (6 bases). The CDR3 loop spans 16 amino acids. Trimming took off 2 bases at V and 4 bases at J, with 17 bases between the two ends. Germline V gene data show CDR1 as SGHAT and CDR2 as FQNNGV. The complete variable domain, with remaining parts taken from reference TRBV11-2 and TRBJ2-5, reads EAGVAQSPRYKIIEKRQSVAFWCNPISGHATLYWYQQILGQGPKLLIQFQNNGVVDDSQLPKDRFSAERLKGVDSTLKIQPAKLEDSAVYLCASSLFGSGVGETQYFGPGTRLLVL.